The rows below give T cell receptor beta chains drawn from one sample of a study of CD8+CD57+ T cells in acquired aplastic anemia. One entry per CDR3 protein, called by TCRdb with MiXCR from the reads. The sample lists about 160,000 distinct CDR3 sequences; approximately 43% were seen once. Material: sorted CD4+, CD8+, or CD8+CD57+ T cells (not recorded which) from PBMCs. These receptors came from a human donor in good health. CDR3s include the opening cysteine and the closing phenylalanine or tryptophan. The order of the fields is CDR3 length, V gene, J gene, clone size, D gene, CDR3 protein, CDR3 DNA. The D gene is left open where the match is weak. Clone size is not always given. Where it is, it says once, few, many or a class for expanded clones.

>15|TRBV2|TRBJ2-3|once|TRBD1
CASSESGTVTDTQYF
TGTGCCAGCAGTGAAAGTGGGACAGTCACAGATACGCAGTATTTT
>12|TRBV19|TRBJ1-2|many|.
CASRQVDYGYTF
TGTGCCAGCCGACAGGTTGACTATGGCTACACCTTC
>16|TRBV6-1|TRBJ2-7|.|TRBD1
CASSGLSGTGGVEQYF
TGTGCCAGCAGCGGGCTTTCCGGGACAGGGGGCGTCGAGCAGTACTTC
>12|TRBV7-8|TRBJ1-1|many|.
CASSRPRGGAFF
TGTGCCAGCAGCCGCCCGAGGGGCGGAGCTTTCTTT
>12|TRBV20-1|TRBJ2-1|.|.
CTKLGLHNEQFF
TGCACCAAACTAGGGTTGCACAATGAGCAGTTCTTC
>13|TRBV29-1|TRBJ2-3|.|.
CSVRGPFTDTQYF
TGCAGCGTTCGAGGGCCTTTCACAGATACGCAGTATTTT
>13|TRBV29-1|TRBJ2-7|few|.
CSVDLASSYEQYF
TGCAGCGTTGATCTAGCAAGCTCCTACGAGCAGTACTTC
>15|TRBV5-1|TRBJ2-2|few|.
CASSLAPQGTGELFF
TGCGCCAGCAGCTTGGCACCTCAGGGCACCGGGGAGCTGTTTTTT
>15|TRBV2|TRBJ2-6|.|.
CAQRWEVSGANVLTF
TGTGCCCAGAGGTGGGAGGTTTCTGGGGCCAACGTCCTGACTTTC
>16|TRBV5-1|TRBJ2-7|.|.
CASSIVPGVTFYEQYF
TGCGCCAGCAGCATAGTGCCAGGTGTGACTTTCTACGAGCAGTACTTC
>14|TRBV5-1|TRBJ1-6|.|.
CASSLAGDYSPLHF
TGCGCCAGCAGCTTGGCAGGGGACTATTCACCCCTCCACTTT
>13|TRBV2|TRBJ1-2|many|.
CASSEAQGAGYTF
TGTGCCAGCAGTGAAGCACAAGGTGCTGGCTACACCTTC
>15|TRBV5-6|TRBJ2-3|many|.
CASSWGGGATDTQYF
TGTGCCAGCAGCTGGGGGGGCGGGGCCACAGATACGCAGTATTTT
>14|TRBV24-1|TRBJ2-3|many|.
CATSDPRTSDTQYF
TGTGCCACCAGTGATCCTCGGACTTCTGATACGCAGTATTTT
>13|TRBV12-3/TRBV12-4|TRBJ2-7|many|.
CASSSRSTYEQYF
TGTGCCAGCAGTTCCCGCTCGACCTACGAGCAGTACTTC
>13|TRBV20-1|TRBJ1-5|.|.
CSASGGVRKPQHF
TGCAGTGCAAGCGGAGGAGTAAGGAAGCCCCAGCATTTT
>12|TRBV4-3|TRBJ2-7|.|.
CASRDISYEQYF
TGCGCCAGCAGGGACATAAGCTACGAGCAGTACTTC
>15|TRBV5-6|TRBJ2-7|.|.
CASREQGDQSYEQYF
TGTGCCAGCAGGGAGCAGGGCGATCAATCCTACGAGCAGTACTTC
>13|TRBV12-3/TRBV12-4|TRBJ1-2|many|TRBD1
CASSLGTVYGYTF
TGTGCCAGCAGTCTCGGGACAGTCTATGGCTACACCTTC
>13|TRBV3-1|TRBJ1-1|few|.
CASSPGGRPEAFF
TGTGCCAGCAGCCCCGGGGGTAGGCCTGAAGCTTTCTTT